The source of this T cell receptor beta chain is a study of memory B cells and T cells in multiple sclerosis. Worth noting for this clone: Its antigen is still unknown.

Separate sequencing covered autoproliferating (CFSE-dim) and non-proliferating (CFSE-high) T cells from stimulus-free culture. 5x10^7 CFSE-labeled PBMCs were cultured six to eight days unstimulated, then replicate wells were pooled. The table came from immunoSEQ multiplex PCR; TCRdb's copy has only in-frame clones and leaves some out. The table lists 10,000 to 15,000 clones, 84% of them singletons, with approximately 2.8% in the top ten. The V and J ends lost 2 bases and 7 bases respectively, with 11 bases between them. The germline V gene has CDR1 GTSNPN and CDR2 SVGIG (reference sequence). The CDR3 contains 12 residues.

Sequencing was done on a sample of PBMCs from blood kept in culture. The V call is TRBV30, the J call TRBJ1-2; maybe TRBD1 (6 bases). This TCR came from a human donor with multiple sclerosis. DNA of the CDR3: TGTGCCTGGAGTTCAGGGGTAGGTGGCTACACCTTC. It yields the protein CAWSSGVGGYTF.